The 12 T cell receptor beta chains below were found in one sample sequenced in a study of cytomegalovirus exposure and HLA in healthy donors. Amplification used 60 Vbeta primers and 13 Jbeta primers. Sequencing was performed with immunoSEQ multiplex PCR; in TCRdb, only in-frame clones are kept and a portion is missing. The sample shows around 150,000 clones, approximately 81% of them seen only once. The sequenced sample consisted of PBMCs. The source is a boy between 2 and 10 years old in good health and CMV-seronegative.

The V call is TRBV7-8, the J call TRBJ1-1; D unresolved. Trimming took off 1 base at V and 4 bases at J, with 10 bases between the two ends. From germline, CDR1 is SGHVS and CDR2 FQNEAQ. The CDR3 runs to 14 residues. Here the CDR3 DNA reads TGTGCCAGCAGCTTAGGAGTGGTTTTCACTGAAGCTTTCTTT. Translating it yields CASSLGVVFTEAFF.

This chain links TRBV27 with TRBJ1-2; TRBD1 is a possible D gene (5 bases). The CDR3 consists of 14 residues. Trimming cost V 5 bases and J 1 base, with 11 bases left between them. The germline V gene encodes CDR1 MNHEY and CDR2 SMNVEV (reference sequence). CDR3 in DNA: TGTGCCAGCAGTCTCAGGGTGGGTAACTATGGCTACACCTTC. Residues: CASSLRVGNYGYTF.

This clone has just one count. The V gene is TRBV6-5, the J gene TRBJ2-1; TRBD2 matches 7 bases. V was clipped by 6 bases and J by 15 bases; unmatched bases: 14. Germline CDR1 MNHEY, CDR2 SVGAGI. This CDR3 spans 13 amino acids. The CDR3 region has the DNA TGTGCCAGCAGCCGCCTTGGGGGGGACGGGGCGTTCTTC. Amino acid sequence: CASSRLGGDGAFF.

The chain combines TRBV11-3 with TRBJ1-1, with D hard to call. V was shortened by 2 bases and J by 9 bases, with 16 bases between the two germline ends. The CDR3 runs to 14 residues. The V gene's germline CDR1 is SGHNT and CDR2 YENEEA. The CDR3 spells CASSLSGRSPKAFF. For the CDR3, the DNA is TGTGCCAGCAGCTTATCTGGCCGATCGCCCAAAGCTTTCTTT. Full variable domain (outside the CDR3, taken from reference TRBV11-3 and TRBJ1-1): EAGVVQSPRYKIIEKKQPVAFWCNPISGHNTLYWYLQNLGQGPELLIRYENEEAVDDSQLPKDRFSAERLKGVDSTLKIQPAELGDSAVYLCASSLSGRSPKAFFGQGTRLTVV.

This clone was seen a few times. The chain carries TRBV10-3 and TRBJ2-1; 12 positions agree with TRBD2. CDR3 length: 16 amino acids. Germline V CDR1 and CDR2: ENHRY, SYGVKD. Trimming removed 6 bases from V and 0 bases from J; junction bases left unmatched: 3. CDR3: CAIRPTSGSSYNEQFF. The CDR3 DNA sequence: TGTGCCATCAGGCCGACTAGCGGGAGCTCCTACAATGAGCAGTTCTTC.

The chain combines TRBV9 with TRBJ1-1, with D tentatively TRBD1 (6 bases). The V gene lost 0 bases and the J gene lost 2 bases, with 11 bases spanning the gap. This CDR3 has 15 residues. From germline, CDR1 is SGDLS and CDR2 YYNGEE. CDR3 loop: CASSVGGTQNTEAFF. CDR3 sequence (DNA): TGTGCCAGCAGCGTAGGTGGGACACAAAACACTGAAGCTTTCTTT. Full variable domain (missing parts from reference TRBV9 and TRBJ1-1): DSGVTQTPKHLITATGQRVTLRCSPRSGDLSVYWYQQSLDQGLQFLIQYYNGEERAKGNILERFSAQQFPDLHSELNLSSLELGDSALYFCASSVGGTQNTEAFFGQGTRLTVV.

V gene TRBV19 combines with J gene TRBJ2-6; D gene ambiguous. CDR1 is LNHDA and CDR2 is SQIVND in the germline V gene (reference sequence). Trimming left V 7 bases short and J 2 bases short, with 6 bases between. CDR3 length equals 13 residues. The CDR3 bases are TGTGCCAGTATTCTCGCTGGGGCCAACGTCCTGACTTTC. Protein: CASILAGANVLTF.

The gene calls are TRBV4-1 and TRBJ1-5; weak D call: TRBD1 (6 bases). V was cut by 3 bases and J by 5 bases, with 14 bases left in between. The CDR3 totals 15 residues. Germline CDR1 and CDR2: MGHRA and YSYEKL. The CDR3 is CASSQQGISDQPQHF. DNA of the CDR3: TGCGCCAGCAGCCAGCAGGGGATCAGCGATCAGCCCCAGCATTTT.

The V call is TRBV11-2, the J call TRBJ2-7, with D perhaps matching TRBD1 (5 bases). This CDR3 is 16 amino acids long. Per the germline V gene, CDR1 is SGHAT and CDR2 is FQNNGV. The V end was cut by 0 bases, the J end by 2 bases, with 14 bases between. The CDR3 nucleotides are TGTGCCAGCAGCTTAGAGCGCCAGGGAAGGGCCTACGAGCAGTACTTC. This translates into CASSLERQGRAYEQYF. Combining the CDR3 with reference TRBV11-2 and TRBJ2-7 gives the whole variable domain EAGVAQSPRYKIIEKRQSVAFWCNPISGHATLYWYQQILGQGPKLLIQFQNNGVVDDSQLPKDRFSAERLKGVDSTLKIQPAKLEDSAVYLCASSLERQGRAYEQYFGPGTRLTVT.

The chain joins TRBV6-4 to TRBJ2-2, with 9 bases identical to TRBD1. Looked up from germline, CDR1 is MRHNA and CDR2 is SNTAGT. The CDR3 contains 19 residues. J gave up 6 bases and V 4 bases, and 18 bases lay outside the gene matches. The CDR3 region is CASSGHFPGQGSCAGELFF. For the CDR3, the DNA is TGTGCCAGCAGTGGACACTTTCCGGGACAGGGATCCTGCGCCGGGGAGCTGTTTTTT.

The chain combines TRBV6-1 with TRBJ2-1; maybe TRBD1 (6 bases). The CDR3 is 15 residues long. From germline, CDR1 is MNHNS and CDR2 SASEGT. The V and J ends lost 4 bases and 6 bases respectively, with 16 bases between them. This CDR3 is CASSGLGRGSNEQFF. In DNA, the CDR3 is TGTGCCAGCAGTGGCCTGGGCAGGGGCAGCAATGAGCAGTTCTTC.

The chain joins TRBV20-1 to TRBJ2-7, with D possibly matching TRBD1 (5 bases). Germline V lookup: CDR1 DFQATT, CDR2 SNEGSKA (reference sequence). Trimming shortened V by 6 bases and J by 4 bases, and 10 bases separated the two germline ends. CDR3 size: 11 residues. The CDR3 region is CSADRTYEQYF. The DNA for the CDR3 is TGCAGTGCGGATCGGACATACGAGCAGTACTTC.